This T cell receptor beta chain derives from a study of STAT5B mutations in CD4+ large granular lymphocyte leukemia. Broader study findings: Patient CD4-sorted repertoires stayed more clonal than healthy ones after leukemic-clone removal. The CD4+ versus CD8+ T-LGLL clonality difference may reflect limited sample size. No patients shared main leukemic clonotypes, though roughly 27% appeared at low frequency elsewhere. 8/27 top patient clones versus 2/35 control clones were TRBV06-family.

A note on this clone: Its specificity is unknown.

From germline, CDR1 is MGHRA and CDR2 YSYEKL. The CDR3 sequence is 16 residues long. V was clipped by 1 base and J by 2 bases; unmatched bases: 4. Generated by immunoSEQ multiplex PCR, the TCRdb table keeps only in-frame clones and is missing some. The table shows 30,000 to 40,000 clones, with 76% occurring only once. The chain couples TRBV4-1 to TRBJ1-3; 8 bases map to TRBD1. Sample: CD4+ T cells from blood buffy coats. The TCR comes from a human donor in good health. The CDR3 region is CASSQAPTGAGNTIYF. The DNA of the CDR3 is TGCGCCAGCAGCCAAGCACCGACAGGGGCTGGAAACACCATATATTTT.